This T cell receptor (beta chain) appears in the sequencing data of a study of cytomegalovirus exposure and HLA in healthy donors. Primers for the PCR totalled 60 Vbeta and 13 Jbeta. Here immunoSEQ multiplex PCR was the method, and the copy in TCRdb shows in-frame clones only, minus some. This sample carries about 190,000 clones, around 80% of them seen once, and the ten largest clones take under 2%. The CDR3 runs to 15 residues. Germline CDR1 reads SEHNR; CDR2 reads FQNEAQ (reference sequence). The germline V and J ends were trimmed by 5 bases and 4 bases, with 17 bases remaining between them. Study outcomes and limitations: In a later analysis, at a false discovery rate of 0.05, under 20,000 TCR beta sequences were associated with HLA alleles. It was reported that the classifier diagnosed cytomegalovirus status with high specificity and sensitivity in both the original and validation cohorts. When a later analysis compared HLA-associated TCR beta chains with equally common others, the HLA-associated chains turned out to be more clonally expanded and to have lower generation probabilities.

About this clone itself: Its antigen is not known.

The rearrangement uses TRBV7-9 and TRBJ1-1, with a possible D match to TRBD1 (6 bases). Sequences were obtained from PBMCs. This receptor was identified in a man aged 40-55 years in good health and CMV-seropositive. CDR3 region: CASSPTRGAGTEAFF. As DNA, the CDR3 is TGTGCCAGCAGCCCCACGCGGGGGGCTGGCACTGAAGCTTTCTTT.